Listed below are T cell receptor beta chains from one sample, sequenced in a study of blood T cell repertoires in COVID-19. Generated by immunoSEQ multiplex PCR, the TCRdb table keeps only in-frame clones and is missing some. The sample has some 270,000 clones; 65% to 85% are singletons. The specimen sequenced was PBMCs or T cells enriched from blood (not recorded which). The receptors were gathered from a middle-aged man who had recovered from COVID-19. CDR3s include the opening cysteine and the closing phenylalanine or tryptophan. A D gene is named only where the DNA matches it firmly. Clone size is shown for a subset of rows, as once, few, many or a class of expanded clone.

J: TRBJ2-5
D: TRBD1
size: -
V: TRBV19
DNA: TGTGCCAGTAGTATGGAGACAGGGCACCACCAAGAGACCCAGTACTTC
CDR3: CASSMETGHHQETQYF

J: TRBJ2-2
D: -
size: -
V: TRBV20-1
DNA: TGCAGTGCTAGGGCCACCGGGGAGCTGTTTTTT
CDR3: CSARATGELFF

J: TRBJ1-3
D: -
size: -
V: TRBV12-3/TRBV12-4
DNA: TGTGCCAGCACCAGACAGGCACACACCATATATTTT
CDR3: CASTRQAHTIYF

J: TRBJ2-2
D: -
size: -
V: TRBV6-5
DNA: TGTGCCAGCAACCCCTCCGGGGATCACACCGGGGAGCTGTTTTTT
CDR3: CASNPSGDHTGELFF

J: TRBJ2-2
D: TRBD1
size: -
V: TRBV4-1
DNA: TGCGCCAGCAGCCATATCGACAGGGCTGACGGGGAGCTGTTTTTT
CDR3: CASSHIDRADGELFF

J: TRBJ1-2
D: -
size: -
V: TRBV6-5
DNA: TGTGCCAGCAGTTACTCCCGTGTAGAGGGTGGCTACACCTTC
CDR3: CASSYSRVEGGYTF

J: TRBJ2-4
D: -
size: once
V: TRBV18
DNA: TGTGCCAGCTCACGAGACATTCAGTACTTC
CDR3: CASSRDIQYF

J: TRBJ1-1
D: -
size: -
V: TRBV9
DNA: TGTGCCAGCAGCGCGACGGGGGTGAACACTGAAGCTTTCTTT
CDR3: CASSATGVNTEAFF

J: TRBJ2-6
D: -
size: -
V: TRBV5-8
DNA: TGTGCCAGCAGCTTGGCCGCGGTACCAAACTCTGGGGCCAACGTCCTGACTTTC
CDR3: CASSLAAVPNSGANVLTF

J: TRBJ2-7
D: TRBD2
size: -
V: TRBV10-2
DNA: TGCGCCAGCAGTGAACGGAGGCTAGCGGGACTGGACGAGCAGTACTTC
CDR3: CASSERRLAGLDEQYF

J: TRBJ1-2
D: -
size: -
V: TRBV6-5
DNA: TGTGCCAGCAACGAAGGGGCACGCTACACCTTC
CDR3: CASNEGARYTF

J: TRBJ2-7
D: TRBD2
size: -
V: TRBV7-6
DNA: TGTGCCAGCAGCCCCATAGCGGGGACAACCCTGGGGGAGCAGTACTTC
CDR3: CASSPIAGTTLGEQYF

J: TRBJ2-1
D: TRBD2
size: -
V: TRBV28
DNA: TGTGCCAGCAGTTTCCACCGGACTAGCGGAGCGCCACCTTACAATGAGCAGTTCTTC
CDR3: CASSFHRTSGAPPYNEQFF

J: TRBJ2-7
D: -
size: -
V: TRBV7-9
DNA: TGTGCCAGCACCATGGGGAGTGCTGGGGAGCAGTACTTC
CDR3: CASTMGSAGEQYF

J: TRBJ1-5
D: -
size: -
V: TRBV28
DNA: TGTGCCAGCAGTTTGAGGCAGTGGACTCAACCCCAGCATTTT
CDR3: CASSLRQWTQPQHF

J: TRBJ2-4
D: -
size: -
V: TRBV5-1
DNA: TGCGCCAGCAGCTTGGCGGACACAGCCAAAAACATTCAGTACTTC
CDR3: CASSLADTAKNIQYF

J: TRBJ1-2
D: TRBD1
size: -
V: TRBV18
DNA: TGTGCCAGCTCGACAGGGGACCCCTATGGCTACACCTTC
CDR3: CASSTGDPYGYTF

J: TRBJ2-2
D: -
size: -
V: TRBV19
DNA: TGTGCCAGTAGTCCCAAATTCCGGGGCGGGGAGCTGTTTTTT
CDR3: CASSPKFRGGELFF

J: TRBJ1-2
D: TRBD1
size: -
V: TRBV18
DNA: TGTGCCAGCTCACTTACGGGACAGGGGGAGAATGGCTACACCTTC
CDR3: CASSLTGQGENGYTF

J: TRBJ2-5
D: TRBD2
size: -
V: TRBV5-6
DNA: TGTGCCAGCAGATCTGTTTTGACTAGCTGGGAGACCCAGTACTTC
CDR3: CASRSVLTSWETQYF

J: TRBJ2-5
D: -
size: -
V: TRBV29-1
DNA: TGCAGCGTAAACCGGGGACAAGAGACCCAGTACTTC
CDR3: CSVNRGQETQYF

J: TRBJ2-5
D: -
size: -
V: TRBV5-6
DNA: TGTGCCAGCAGCTTGCAACAGCTCCAAGAGACCCAGTACTTC
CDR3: CASSLQQLQETQYF

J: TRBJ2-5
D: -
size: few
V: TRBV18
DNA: TGTGCCAGCTCACCCGCAGGGCCGCGCGAGACCCAGTACTTC
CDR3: CASSPAGPRETQYF

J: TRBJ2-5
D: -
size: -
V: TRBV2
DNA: TGTGCCAGCAATTCTTGGGGGGGCTCAGAGACCCAGTACTTC
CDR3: CASNSWGGSETQYF